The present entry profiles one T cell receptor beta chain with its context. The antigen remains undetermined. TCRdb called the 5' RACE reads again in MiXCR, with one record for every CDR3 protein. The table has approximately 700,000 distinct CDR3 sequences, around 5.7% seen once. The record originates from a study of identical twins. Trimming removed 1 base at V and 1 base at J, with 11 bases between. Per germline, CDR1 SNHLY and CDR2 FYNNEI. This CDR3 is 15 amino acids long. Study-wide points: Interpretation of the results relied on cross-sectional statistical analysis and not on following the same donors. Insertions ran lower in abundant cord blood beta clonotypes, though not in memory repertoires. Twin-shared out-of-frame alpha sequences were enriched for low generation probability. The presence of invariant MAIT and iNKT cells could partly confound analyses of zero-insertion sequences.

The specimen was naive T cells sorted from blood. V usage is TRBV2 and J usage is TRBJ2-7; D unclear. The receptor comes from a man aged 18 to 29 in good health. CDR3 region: CASSEGPQDSYEQYF. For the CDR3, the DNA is TGTGCCAGCAGTGAAGGACCCCAAGATTCCTACGAGCAGTACTTC.